The T cell receptor beta chain under discussion was sequenced for a study of Ad26.COV2.S vaccination and SARS-CoV-2 variants. Across the study: The authors gave Ad26.COV2.S intramuscularly, either once or twice 56 days apart.

Sequenced by immunoSEQ multiplex PCR; TCRdb stores in-frame clones only, minus some. Found here are roughly 270,000 clones, roughly 86% of them singletons; the top ten hold about 3.6%. Germline values: CDR1 SGHAT, CDR2 FQNNGV. The CDR3 covers 12 residues. Trimming left V 1 base short and J 5 bases short, with 5 bases between. Treatment given: around 19 received Ad26.COV2.S at low or high dose, single or two shots; 5 received placebo; per-sample allocation not given. The investigators took samples on day 63 after the first vaccine or placebo injection. Material: peripheral blood, obtained in a trial of Ad26.COV2.S vaccine versus placebo. The chain is built from TRBV11-2 and TRBJ1-2; D gene unclear. The TCR was taken from a person aged 18-65 years who received the Ad26.COV2.S COVID-19 vaccine or a placebo. The CDR3 DNA follows: TGTGCCAGCAGCTTAGTGTCATATGGCTACACCTTC. Its protein is CASSLVSYGYTF.